The clone carrying this TCR beta chain was seen a handful of times. Antigen unknown. Authors' processing steps: The study built a papillary thyroid cancer distant-metastasis classifier from CDR3 differences across clinicopathological groups. TCRdb redid the clone calls on the PCR reads using MiXCR. It is TCRdb's table, rather than the study itself, that gives the V and J calls and clone size. The data hold around 16,000 clones, with around a quarter observed a single time. The ends were cut back, 5 bases at V and 9 bases at J, with 17 bases in the middle. The CDR3 totals 15 residues. Germline lookup yields CDR1 LNHDA and CDR2 SQIVND (reference sequence). These data belong to a study of metastatic and nonmetastatic thyroid tumors. At the level of the study: Patients with malignant and benign thyroid disease provided blood and tumor or nodule tissue, whose repertoires were compared.

Study-level findings and limits: Relative to benign nodules, malignant thyroid tumors were reportedly characterized by significantly elevated TCR beta diversity in blood and tumor.

Every patient underwent thyroid surgery untreated. The sequence derives from a female donor with papillary thyroid cancer or a benign thyroid nodule (not recorded which). Some clones in this sample may be carry-over from other donors' samples. The chain combines TRBV19 with TRBJ1-6; a weak D match, TRBD1 (6 bases). The sequencing sample was made of adjacent normal tissue. The CDR3 DNA reads TGTGCCAGTAGTCCCCAGGACAGAGACTTTTCACCCCTCCACTTT. It specifies CASSPQDRDFSPLHF.